The TCR beta chain described here comes from a study of CD8+ T cells in alopecia areata (dated by TCRdb to the late 2010s). In terms of the full investigation: The treated patients took part in an open-label pilot trial in which moderate-to-severe alopecia areata was treated with oral tofacitinib at 5 to 10 mg twice daily. The RNA source kit depended on sample type: the PAXgene miRNA kit for fixed scalp, the miRNeasy kit for PBMCs, and the RNeasy kit for mouse skin. On the human side, TCRbeta sequencing was run on scalp tissue and on sorted CD4+ and CD8+ peripheral blood T cells from healthy controls and from alopecia areata patients with either patchy or totalis/universalis disease. To study T cell clonal expansion in alopecia areata, the researchers applied high-throughput TCRbeta sequencing to both the C3H/HeJ mouse model and human patients. Tofacitinib was administered for 6 to 18 months, and 6 months of follow-up off drug were then conducted to assess delayed response and recurrence. Clonality in the scalp was compared among normal scalp (n=4), patchy alopecia areata scalp (n=8), and alopecia totalis/universalis scalp (n=8). Patients on tofacitinib were biopsied at baseline and after 4 and 24 weeks of treatment, and several of the patients also had a later scalp biopsy. TCRbeta CDR3 regions were amplified by immunoSEQ multiplex PCR with 35 Vbeta forward and 13 Jbeta reverse primers.

The intended sense of this specimen's time point label: baseline before oral tofacitinib. Peripheral blood and lesional scalp punch biopsies were obtained from patients with alopecia areata. PBMCs were isolated by density centrifugation and stained for CD3, CD4 and CD8, after which CD4+ and CD8+ T cells were sorted on a FACSAria. Turning to this clone: The target of this receptor is not known. No clone much larger than this one lies a single base away; base qualities are absent.

The trim is 6 bases for V and 5 bases for J, with a gap of 11 bases between the germline ends. The germline V gene yields MNHEY for CDR1 and SVGAGI for CDR2. Its CDR3 holds 12 amino acids, cysteine through phenylalanine. The DNA shown is the 36-base CDR3, in frame from base 1. Here is what the overall study found, with its caveats: Compared with normal scalp, lesional scalp, particularly in alopecia totalis/universalis, had higher clonality and more expanded CD8+ clones, which suggests antigenic drive. Unlike mouse skin, which is dominated by gammadelta T cells, normal human skin has resident alphabeta T cells that are also sequenced, and this complicates analysis of the scalp TCR repertoire. TCR sequences shared between patients were less clear than in mice, possibly partly because of HLA diversity in the patient population.

Libraries were prepared through the immunoSEQ multiplex PCR assay. For TCR sequencing, RNA was extracted from every sample and reverse transcribed into cDNA to serve as template. First-strand cDNA was synthesized using SuperScript III with a 2:1 mix of oligo-dT and random hexamers. A synthetic immune receptor repertoire was used to assess amplification bias, and residual bias was removed computationally. The published analysis was carried out like this. Raw reads were preprocessed to remove errors, and CDR3 was defined by IMGT conventions from the conserved cysteine to phenylalanine. Clonality was computed by normalizing Shannon entropy by log2 of the number of productive unique TCRs and subtracting the result from 1. CD4 or CD8 identity of scalp clones was inferred by cross-referencing scalp TCRbeta sequences with sorted blood CD4 and CD8 repertoires. The table comes from immuneACCESS by way of TCRdb, which keeps in-frame sequences with V and J called. Part of the clones is missing from these tables; in studies checked, under half for an unresolved V gene and the rest for unknown reasons. That table is the source of V, J and clone size, and D and trimming were worked out from the DNA. In all, the sample holds over 120,000 clones, and under 60% of those were seen once. The ten largest clones represent nearly 6.5% of the sample.

The TCR was taken from a human donor with alopecia areata. The sequencing here drew on CD4+ T cells sorted from blood, taken at week 0. This chain is built from TRBV6-5 and TRBJ2-7, with the D gene not clear enough to name. The CDR3 amino acid sequence is: CASSPLGNEQYF. Read as DNA, the sequence is TGTGCCAGCAGCCCCCTAGGGAACGAGCAGTACTTC.